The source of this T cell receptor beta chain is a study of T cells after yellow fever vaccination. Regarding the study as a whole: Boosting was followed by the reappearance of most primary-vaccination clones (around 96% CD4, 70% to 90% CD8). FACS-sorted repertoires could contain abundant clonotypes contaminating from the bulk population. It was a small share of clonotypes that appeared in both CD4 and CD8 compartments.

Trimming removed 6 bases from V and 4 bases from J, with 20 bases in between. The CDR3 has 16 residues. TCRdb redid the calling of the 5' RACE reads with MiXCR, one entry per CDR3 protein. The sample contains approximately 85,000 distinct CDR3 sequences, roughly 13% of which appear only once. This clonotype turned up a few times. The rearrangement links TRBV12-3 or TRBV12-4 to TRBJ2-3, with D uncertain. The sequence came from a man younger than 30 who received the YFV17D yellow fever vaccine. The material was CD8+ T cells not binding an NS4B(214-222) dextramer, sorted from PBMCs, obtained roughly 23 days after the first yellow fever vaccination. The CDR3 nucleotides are TGTGCCAGCAGCCTTGCTGGCTTGGTCTCGGCAGATACGCAGTATTTT. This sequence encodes CASSLAGLVSADTQYF.